This T cell receptor beta chain was captured in a study of OX40 agonist ivuxolimab in advanced cancers. On the study more broadly: Antecedent anti-PD-1, anti-PD-L1 or anti-CTLA-4 therapy was permissible, with under 50% having received some. General observations from the study: Blood T cells, both CD4+ and CD8+, expanded clonally by week 6 at 0.1 to 3.0 mg/kg. Expanded peripheral T cells had an undetermined antigen specificity.

This table comes from immunoSEQ multiplex PCR, and its TCRdb copy is limited to in-frame clones, with some not included. The table includes approximately 30,000 clones, roughly 80% detected once. As concerns this clone: Its antigen is not identified.

Baseline, cycle 4 day 1, and cycle 7 day 1 were the blood sampling points. Germline V CDR1 and CDR2: SEHNR, FQNEAQ (reference sequence). The V end was cut by 3 bases, the J end by 0 bases, with 15 bases between. The CDR3 is 17 amino acids. The source material was CD4+ or CD8+ T cells sorted from blood, sampled in a trial of the OX40 agonist ivuxolimab. The clonotype originates from an adult with an advanced solid tumor such as melanoma, head and neck, liver or kidney cancer. The chain combines TRBV7-9 with TRBJ2-1; the D gene is possibly TRBD2 (5 bases). The CDR3 nucleotides read TGTGCCAGCAGCTTTGAGGAGAGGGTTAGCTCCTACAATGAGCAGTTCTTC. Amino acids: CASSFEERVSSYNEQFF.